The 5 T cell receptor beta chains below were found in one sample sequenced in a study of blood T cell repertoires in COVID-19. Sequenced by immunoSEQ multiplex PCR; TCRdb stores in-frame clones only, minus some. The sample holds about 190,000 clones, roughly nine tenths seen once. The sample was peripheral blood. These TCRs come from a middle-aged man with acute or convalescent COVID-19.

This chain connects TRBV6-5 to TRBJ1-2, with 10 bases identical to TRBD1. V shed 5 bases and J 6 bases; nucleotides not matched to a gene: 6. The CDR3 is 14 residues long. Germline CDR1 and CDR2: MNHEY and SVGAGI. The CDR3 DNA reads TGTGCCAGCAGTCAGGACAGGGGGTTTGATGGCTACACCTTC. Translating gives CASSQDRGFDGYTF.

The CDR3 loop is CASSRGGAANEKLFF. CDR3 DNA sequence: TGTGCCAGCAGCCGGGGGGGGGCGGCTAATGAAAAACTGTTTTTT. The chain employs TRBV5-8 and TRBJ1-4; D might be TRBD1 (6 bases). CDR1 is SGHTS, CDR2 YDEGEE, per germline. The CDR3 is 15 amino acids. V was clipped by 4 bases and J by 3 bases, with 13 bases between them.

The chain joins TRBV2 to TRBJ1-5; no clear D gene. The CDR3 runs 16 residues. Germline CDR1 reads SNHLY; CDR2 reads FYNNEI. The germline V and J ends were trimmed by 0 bases and 6 bases, with 15 bases remaining between them. The CDR3 bases are TGTGCCAGCAGTGAAGCGACCCTCGCGGGGTCTCAGCCCCAGCATTTT. It codes for CASSEATLAGSQPQHF.

This chain links TRBV19 with TRBJ2-1; 11 bases fit TRBD1. CDR3 size: 15 residues. CDR1 is LNHDA and CDR2 is SQIVND in the germline V gene (reference sequence). The V gene end was trimmed by 6 bases and the J gene end by 7 bases; junction bases not matched to a gene: 8. The chain's CDR3 is CASSPDRGQGNEQFF. CDR3 DNA sequence: TGTGCCAGTAGCCCGGACAGGGGGCAGGGGAATGAGCAGTTCTTC.

This clone was recorded once. CDR3 sequence reads: CAWSVKGTFYGYTF. The CDR3 DNA sequence: TGTGCCTGGAGTGTAAAAGGGACTTTCTATGGCTACACCTTC. This chain connects TRBV30 to TRBJ1-2; possible D gene TRBD1, 5 bases. This CDR3 comprises 14 residues. Trimming stripped 0 bases from V and 4 bases from J, with 12 bases between. CDR1 and CDR2 from the germline V gene are GTSNPN and SVGIG (reference sequence). Filled out from reference TRBV30 and TRBJ1-2, the complete variable domain reads SQTIHQWPATLVQPVGSPLSLECTVEGTSNPNLYWYRQAAGRGLQLLFYSVGIGQISSEVPQNLSASRPQDRQFILSSKKLLLSDSGFYLCAWSVKGTFYGYTFGSGTRLTVV.